A single count supports the clone carrying this TCR beta chain. As yet, its antigen is unknown. J lost 6 bases, V lost 5 bases, and 16 bases had no gene match. This CDR3 is 18 amino acids long. In germline, CDR1 is LNHDA, CDR2 SQIVND (reference sequence). The DNA input per sorted-subset replicate PCR was 200 ng, corresponding to tens of thousands of T cell genomes. As handled by the study authors: Junction-only immunoSEQ sequences carried no quality scores, so filtering differed. The repertoire was sequenced with immunoSEQ multiplex PCR; TCRdb's copy has only in-frame clones and lacks some. V, J and clone size are those of that table, while D and trimming were read from the DNA. Of about 1.5 million clones listed, roughly 96% were seen once; the top ten hold 1.2%. The source of the sample is a study of shared clonotypes between healthy human individuals. General study findings and limits: Genetic and exposure-history diversity was limited by the few donors. Several donors held approximately 4.5% of naive CD4 clonotypes in common.

The chain recombines TRBV19 with TRBJ1-4; 9 bases are a match to TRBD1. This clonotype originated in a man aged 25-45 years in good health. Sequenced sample: naive CD4+ T cells sorted from blood. Subset: CD45RA+ positively selected. The CDR3 spells CASSPSTPRQGVDEKLFF. The CDR3 DNA sequence: TGTGCCAGTAGTCCCTCAACCCCGAGACAGGGGGTGGATGAAAAACTGTTTTTT.